These 18 T cell receptor beta chains share one sample of origin, sequenced in a study of beta chain features in type 1 diabetes. Every isolated RNA sample was fully reverse transcribed, so sequencing captured expressed TCRB transcripts. Repertoires were generated with immunoSEQ multiplex PCR, while TCRdb's copy carries only in-frame clones and drops some. Seen here are under 300,000 clones, 27% observed once, and the top ten hold under 5%. Sequenced sample: central memory CD4+ T cells from blood. The receptors were gathered from a young man in good health.

Of note for this clone: A far larger clone differs by one base, so this is likely a read error. At the DNA level, this CDR3 is encoded by other sequences in the same sample as well. The V and J genes are TRBV30 and TRBJ2-1; 9 bases map to TRBD2. The CDR3 sequence is 14 residues long. V was pared by 2 bases and J by 10 bases, with 9 bases of the junction left unmatched. Germline V gene sequence: CDR1 GTSNPN, CDR2 SVGIG (reference sequence). CDR3 loop: CAWSTGVAGAEQFF. Written as DNA, the CDR3 is TGTGCCTGGAGTACTGGGGTAGCGGGGGCGGAGCAGTTCTTC.

In its sample, this clone was seen a few times. This chain links TRBV5-6 with TRBJ2-5, with 7 nucleotides matching TRBD2. Germline CDR1 and CDR2: SGHDT and YYEEEE. J was trimmed by 7 bases and V by 1 base; bases with no gene match: 10. The CDR3 extends over 15 amino acids. The CDR3 loop reads CASSLPRLARGTQYF. DNA for the CDR3: TGTGCCAGCAGCTTGCCCCGACTAGCTCGAGGGACCCAGTACTTC.

This clone was seen only a few times. This rearrangement joins TRBV10-3 to TRBJ2-3; D is uncertain. This CDR3 has 15 residues. V lost 3 bases, J lost 2 bases, and 12 bases lay in between. Germline values: CDR1 ENHRY, CDR2 SYGVKD. The CDR3 reads CAISEAGDYTDTQYF. As DNA, the CDR3 is TGTGCCATCAGTGAAGCTGGGGATTACACAGATACGCAGTATTTT.

This clone was observed a few times. J is TRBJ2-7 and V is TRBV5-5; weak D call: TRBD1 (6 bases). The germline V and J ends were trimmed by 5 bases and 3 bases, with 9 bases remaining between them. The germline gives CDR1 SGHKS, CDR2 YYEKEE (reference sequence). The CDR3 is 12 residues long. In nucleotides, the CDR3 is TGTGCCAGCAGTTACAGGGACTACGAGCAGTACTTC. This codes for CASSYRDYEQYF. Filled out from reference TRBV5-5 and TRBJ2-7, the complete variable domain reads DAGVTQSPTHLIKTRGQQVTLRCSPISGHKSVSWYQQVLGQGPQFIFQYYEKEERGRGNFPDRFSARQFPNYSSELNVNALLLGDSALYLCASSYRDYEQYFGPGTRLTVT.

A few counts support this clone. The chain combines TRBV30 with TRBJ1-1; TRBD1 is a possible D gene (6 bases). Looked up from germline, CDR1 is GTSNPN and CDR2 is SVGIG (reference sequence). The CDR3 has 13 residues. Trimming pared 4 bases from V and 1 base from J, leaving 10 bases between. CDR3 sequence (DNA): TGTGCCTGGATTCTCAGGGGGAACACTGAAGCTTTCTTT. It specifies CAWILRGNTEAFF.

This clone has more than one count but fewer than ten. The chain uses TRBV5-6 and TRBJ2-3, with D possibly TRBD2 on 7 matching bases. V lost 1 base and J 4 bases, leaving 19 bases between the germline ends. The CDR3 covers 17 residues. Per the germline V gene, CDR1 is SGHDT and CDR2 is YYEEEE. In DNA form, the CDR3 reads TGTGCCAGCAGCTTGTTAATGGGGGGGCTAGGCGCAGATACGCAGTATTTT. This codes for CASSLLMGGLGADTQYF.

The gene calls are TRBV7-2 and TRBJ1-3, with unresolved D. This CDR3 spans 13 amino acids. Between the trimmed V and J ends, which lost 4 bases and 1 base, there was a span of 5 bases. The germline V gene encodes CDR1 SGHTA and CDR2 FQGNSA. The CDR3 spells CASSWASGNTIYF. DNA for the CDR3: TGTGCCAGCAGCTGGGCATCTGGAAACACCATATATTTT.

This clone was observed a few times. At the DNA level, this CDR3 is encoded by other sequences in the same sample as well. The V and J genes are TRBV25-1 and TRBJ2-7; perhaps TRBD2 as D (5 bases). This CDR3 has 12 residues. The germline V gene encodes CDR1 MGHDK and CDR2 SYGVNS. V shed 2 bases and J shed 3 bases, with 5 bases lying between them. The CDR3 DNA reads as TGTGCCAGCAGTGAACGGGGCTACGAGCAGTACTTC. This encodes CASSERGYEQYF.

In its sample, this clone was seen a few times. The rearrangement joins TRBV7-2 to TRBJ2-1; D may be TRBD1 or TRBD2 (6 bases each). V shed 5 bases and J shed 5 bases, with 13 bases lying between them. In germline, CDR1 is SGHTA, CDR2 FQGNSA. CDR3 length: 14 residues. The CDR3 loop is CASSPGGGNNEQFF. CDR3 nucleotides: TGTGCCAGCAGCCCCGGGGGCGGTAACAATGAGCAGTTCTTC.

The gene calls are TRBV11-3 and TRBJ2-1, with 11 bases that match TRBD1. Germline V gene lookup returns CDR1 SGHNT and CDR2 YENEEA. V lost 5 bases, J lost 4 bases, and 10 bases stayed unmatched. CDR3 length: 17 residues. The CDR3 loop is CASSKRTGGKSYNEQFF. CDR3 DNA sequence: TGTGCCAGCAGCAAGCGGACAGGGGGCAAATCGTACAATGAGCAGTTCTTC.

This clone came up a few times. V gene TRBV7-9 combines with J gene TRBJ2-7, with D possibly matching TRBD2 (6 bases). With 1 base removed from V and 3 bases from J, the gap between germline ends came to 10 bases. CDR1 SEHNR and CDR2 FQNEAQ come from the germline V gene (reference sequence). There are 14 residues in the CDR3. The CDR3 DNA reads as TGTGCCAGCAGCTTAGTAGAGACTAGCTACGAGCAGTACTTC. Protein: CASSLVETSYEQYF.

V is TRBV10-2 and J is TRBJ2-7; 9 nucleotides agree with TRBD2. CDR1 WSHSY and CDR2 SAAADI come from the germline V gene. Losses at the gene ends were 6 bases for V and 5 bases for J; bases not matched to a gene: 8. This CDR3 has 14 residues. In DNA, the CDR3 is TGCGCCAGCAGGACTAGCGGTACCCCGAACGAGCAGTACTTC. Protein: CASRTSGTPNEQYF.

The genes are TRBV28 and TRBJ1-1; 8 positions agree with TRBD1. CDR3 length: 14 amino acids. Trimming removed 6 bases from V and 5 bases from J; junction bases left unmatched: 8. CDR1 and CDR2 (germline): MDHEN, SYDVKM. As DNA, the CDR3 is TGTGCCAGCAGCCTACCAGGGGGCATGACTGAAGCTTTCTTT. It translates to CASSLPGGMTEAFF. Combining the CDR3 with reference TRBV28 and TRBJ1-1 gives the whole variable domain DVKVTQSSRYLVKRTGEKVFLECVQDMDHENMFWYRQDPGLGLRLIYFSYDVKMKEKGDIPEGYSVSREKKERFSLILESASTNQTSMYLCASSLPGGMTEAFFGQGTRLTVV.

Many counts were recorded for this clone. The chain carries TRBV10-2 and TRBJ2-5; D remains unclear. Germline values: CDR1 WSHSY, CDR2 SAAADI. The V end lost 8 bases, the J end lost 3 bases, and 16 bases lay between the germline ends. The CDR3 covers 14 residues. The CDR3 spells CASGRSNREETQYF. Written as DNA, the CDR3 is TGCGCCAGCGGCAGATCAAACCGGGAAGAGACCCAGTACTTC.

The CDR3 nucleotides read TGCGCCAGCAGCCATGGACAGGGAGGGGGCTACACCTTC. Translation: CASSHGQGGGYTF. This chain joins TRBV4-3 and TRBJ1-2; 8 positions match TRBD1. Unmatched junction bases numbered 5, after V lost 3 bases and J lost 8 bases. The germline CDR1 and CDR2 sequences are LGHNA and YSLEER. The CDR3 has 13 residues.

V usage is TRBV29-1 and J usage is TRBJ2-7; perhaps TRBD1 as D (5 bases). The CDR3 is 13 amino acids. Trimming took 4 bases from V and 6 from J, leaving 16 bases between them. Germline V lookup: CDR1 SQVTM, CDR2 ANQGSEA. For the CDR3, the DNA is TGCAGCGTTGCTTCCGGGTTAAGGGGCGAGCAGTACTTC. Residues: CSVASGLRGEQYF.

The sample holds a few counts of this clone. This rearrangement joins TRBV7-9 to TRBJ1-2; TRBD1 aligns across 8 bases. This CDR3 has 14 amino acids. Germline CDR1 and CDR2: SEHNR and FQNEAQ (reference sequence). The trim removed 7 bases at V and 6 bases at J, leaving 10 bases unmatched. The chain's CDR3 is CASTISTGVDGYTF. CDR3 coding DNA: TGTGCCAGCACAATATCGACAGGGGTGGATGGCTACACCTTC.

This clone was seen more than once but under ten times. V usage is TRBV4-3 and J usage is TRBJ1-1; TRBD1 might be the D (5 bases). Trimming shortened V by 0 bases and J by 3 bases, and 14 bases separated the two germline ends. Germline assignment: CDR1 LGHNA and CDR2 YSLEER. The CDR3 sequence is 16 residues long. CDR3 sequence reads: CASSQDLPGMYTEAFF. Written as DNA, the CDR3 is TGCGCCAGCAGCCAAGATCTGCCAGGGATGTACACTGAAGCTTTCTTT.